The TCR beta chain described here comes from a study of human T cells and chemical hapten exposure. Study overall: Patients were given diphenylcyclopropenone on the scalp weekly across the roughly 24-week study.

From the RACE reads, TCRdb called clonotypes with MiXCR, one entry per CDR3 protein. Seen here are approximately 97,000 distinct CDR3 sequences, roughly 27% observed once, and the top ten hold about 9.4%. The CDR3 spans 13 residues. Germline lookup yields CDR1 DFQATT and CDR2 SNEGSKA (reference sequence). The V end lost 6 bases, the J end lost 1 base, and 12 bases lay between the germline ends. Details on this clonotype: Its cognate antigen is unknown.

Broader study findings: PT1 expanded TCR numbers tracked positively with patch test score.

Time point in this sample: patch test 3, about 24 weeks after DPC sensitization. Treatment defined: therapeutic diphenylcyclopropenone sensitization with weekly scalp DPC. The sequence was collected from a man aged 35 to 55 with alopecia areata. Some clones in this sample may be carry-over from other donors' samples. The chain links TRBV20-1 to TRBJ1-1, with D unresolved. This specimen consisted of whole blood, obtained in connection with sensitization to the hapten diphenylcyclopropenone (DPC). CDR3 DNA sequence: TGCAGTGCGGCCGTACAAAAGAACACTGAAGCTTTCTTT. Protein product: CSAAVQKNTEAFF.